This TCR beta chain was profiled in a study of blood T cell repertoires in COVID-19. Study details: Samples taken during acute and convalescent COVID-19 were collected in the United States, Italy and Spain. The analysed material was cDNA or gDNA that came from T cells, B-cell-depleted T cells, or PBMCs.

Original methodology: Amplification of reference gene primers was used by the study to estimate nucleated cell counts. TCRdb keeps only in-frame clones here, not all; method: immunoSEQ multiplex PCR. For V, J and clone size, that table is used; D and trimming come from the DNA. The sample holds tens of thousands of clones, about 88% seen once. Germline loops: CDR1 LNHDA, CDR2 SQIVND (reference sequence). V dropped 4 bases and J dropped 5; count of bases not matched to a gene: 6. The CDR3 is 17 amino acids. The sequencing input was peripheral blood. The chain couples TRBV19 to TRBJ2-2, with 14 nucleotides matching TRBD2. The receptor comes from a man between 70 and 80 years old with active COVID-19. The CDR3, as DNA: TGTGCCAGTAGTACCCCCAGGACTAGCGGGGGGACCGGGGAGCTGTTTTTT. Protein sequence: CASSTPRTSGGTGELFF.